The 20 T cell receptor beta chains below were found in one sample sequenced in a study of cytomegalovirus exposure and HLA in healthy donors. 60 Vbeta and 13 Jbeta primers were used in PCR. Method: immunoSEQ multiplex PCR; TCRdb's copy keeps in-frame clones and lacks some. In the table there are some 200,000 clones, about 70% of which are singletons. Sequencing input: PBMCs. These receptor sequences come from a man aged 40-49 years in good health and CMV-seropositive.

J is TRBJ1-4 and V is TRBV4-1; 9 bases fit TRBD1. The length of the CDR3 is 14 residues. Unmatched junction bases numbered 10, after V lost 11 bases and J lost 6 bases. The germline V gene encodes CDR1 MGHRA and CDR2 YSYEKL. The CDR3 here is CASGEDRGDEKLFF. Here the CDR3 DNA reads TGCGCCTCGGGGGAGGACAGGGGTGATGAAAAACTGTTTTTT.

There are a few counts of this clone. This chain links TRBV13 with TRBJ1-4; 7 nucleotides agree with TRBD1. This CDR3 comprises 17 residues. V shed 4 bases and J 0 bases; nucleotides not matched to a gene: 8. Germline loops: CDR1 PRHDT, CDR2 FYEKMQ (reference sequence). The CDR3 loop is CASSSGQELATNEKLFF. The CDR3 bases are TGTGCCAGCAGCTCCGGACAGGAGCTCGCAACTAATGAAAAACTGTTTTTT.

V and J are TRBV11-2 and TRBJ1-1; possibly TRBD1 for D (5 bases). CDR1 and CDR2 from the germline V gene are SGHAT and FQNNGV. The CDR3 covers 15 residues. V was pared by 5 bases and J by 5 bases, with 18 bases between. The CDR3 protein is CASSPRGNPETEAFF. In DNA, the CDR3 is TGTGCCAGCAGCCCAAGGGGCAACCCGGAGACTGAAGCTTTCTTT.

In this sample, this clone turned up a few times. The V gene is TRBV25-1, the J gene TRBJ2-5; no reliable D call. The germline V and J ends were trimmed by 3 bases and 6 bases, with 11 bases remaining between them. The CDR3 covers 13 residues. Germline-derived CDR1 and CDR2 are MGHDK and SYGVNS. For the CDR3, the DNA is TGTGCCAGCAGTGATACTTACCTTCAGACCCAGTACTTC. Translating it yields CASSDTYLQTQYF. The full variable domain, rest sourced from reference TRBV25-1 and TRBJ2-5, is EADIYQTPRYLVIGTGKKITLECSQTMGHDKMYWYQQDPGMELHLIHYSYGVNSTEKGDLSSESTVSRIRTEHFPLTLESARPSHTSQYLCASSDTYLQTQYFGPGTRLLVL.

This chain joins TRBV5-1 and TRBJ1-3; perhaps TRBD1 as D (5 bases). CDR1 and CDR2 from the germline V gene are SGHRS and YFSETQ. The CDR3 is made up of 14 amino acids. Trimming took off 4 bases at V and 3 bases at J, with 11 bases between the two ends. CDR3 in amino acids: CASSPGGVGNTIYF. The CDR3 nucleotides are TGCGCCAGCAGCCCTGGGGGGGTTGGAAACACCATATATTTT.

Only a few counts were recorded for this clone. This sequence joins TRBV6-1 and TRBJ2-7; TRBD2 aligns across 10 bases. Germline CDR1 MNHNS, CDR2 SASEGT. V lost 1 base, J lost 1 base, and 7 bases stayed unmatched. There are 17 residues in the CDR3. This chain's CDR3 is CASSEVLAGFLSYEQYF. The CDR3 DNA follows: TGTGCCAGCAGTGAAGTACTAGCGGGGTTTCTATCCTACGAGCAGTACTTC.

The chain links TRBV27 to TRBJ1-2; possibly TRBD1 for D (6 bases). The V gene's germline CDR1 is MNHEY and CDR2 SMNVEV (reference sequence). The V end lost 6 bases, the J end lost 8 bases, and 16 bases lay between the germline ends. This CDR3 is 13 amino acids long. The DNA for the CDR3 is TGTGCCAGCAGGGGAACAGGGAGGGGGGGCTACACCTTC. Translated: CASRGTGRGGYTF.

A few counts support this clone. The chain joins TRBV18 to TRBJ2-7; weak D call: TRBD2 (7 bases). V was clipped by 3 bases and J by 3 bases, with 27 bases between them. The germline gives CDR1 KGHSH, CDR2 LQKENI. The CDR3 runs 19 residues. The CDR3 region is CASSPQNTAGHLSSYEQYF. The CDR3 coding sequence is TGTGCCAGCTCACCCCAGAATACAGCGGGACACCTATCCAGCTACGAGCAGTACTTC.

The chain links TRBV7-2 to TRBJ2-7; 11 bases fit TRBD1. There are 14 residues in the CDR3. Losses at the gene ends were 9 bases for V and 3 bases for J; bases not matched to a gene: 7. Germline loops: CDR1 SGHTA, CDR2 FQGNSA. The CDR3 protein is CASLLGTGGYEQYF. The CDR3 DNA is TGTGCCAGTCTACTCGGGACAGGGGGCTACGAGCAGTACTTC.

The V and J genes are TRBV5-1 and TRBJ2-2, with 9 bases aligning to TRBD1. This CDR3 comprises 16 residues. The trim removed 4 bases at V and 6 bases at J, leaving 10 bases unmatched. Germline CDR1 reads SGHRS; CDR2 reads YFSETQ. CDR3 nucleotides: TGCGCCAGCAGCCTTTTACAGGGGGCCGAGGCCGGGGAGCTGTTTTTT. Amino acids: CASSLLQGAEAGELFF.

The chain has TRBV27 and TRBJ1-1, with 8 bases fitting TRBD1. The CDR3 runs 14 residues. The junction had 3 bases not matched to a gene; V was cut back by 3 bases and J by 3 bases. Germline loops: CDR1 MNHEY, CDR2 SMNVEV (reference sequence). CDR3 sequence reads: CASSFTGGYTEAFF. The CDR3 DNA sequence: TGTGCCAGCAGTTTTACAGGGGGTTACACTGAAGCTTTCTTT.

This clone showed up just a few times. The chain uses TRBV4-3 and TRBJ2-1; D is ambiguous. The germline V and J ends were trimmed by 0 bases and 4 bases, with 10 bases remaining between them. The germline V gene has CDR1 LGHNA and CDR2 YSLEER. The CDR3 is made up of 15 amino acids. The CDR3 bases are TGCGCCAGCAGCCAAGATTATGGCCAATACAATGAGCAGTTCTTC. Protein: CASSQDYGQYNEQFF.

This clone appeared a few times. This rearrangement joins TRBV2 to TRBJ1-2; TRBD1 might be the D (6 bases). The CDR3 length is 17 residues. V shed 0 bases and J shed 6 bases, with 20 bases lying between them. Looked up from germline, CDR1 is SNHLY and CDR2 is FYNNEI. Here the CDR3 DNA reads TGTGCCAGCAGTGAAGCGCTTCGGTTGGGGGGGGCTAATGGCTACACCTTC. This encodes CASSEALRLGGANGYTF.

V is TRBV4-2 and J is TRBJ2-1; TRBD2 aligns across 10 bases. CDR1 LGHNA and CDR2 YNFKEQ come from the germline V gene. The CDR3 runs 17 residues. V shed 1 base, J shed 6 bases, and the junction held 9 bases outside the gene matches. This chain's CDR3 is CASSQGLLSGGVNEQFF. Here the CDR3 DNA reads TGTGCCAGCAGCCAAGGGCTTCTAAGCGGGGGGGTCAATGAGCAGTTCTTC.

This clone occurred a few times. This chain joins TRBV5-4 and TRBJ1-2, with D hard to call. Trimming cost V 0 bases and J 1 base, with 7 bases left between them. This CDR3 has 14 amino acids. Germline lookup yields CDR1 SGHNT and CDR2 YYREEE (reference sequence). The CDR3 sequence is CASSLDKFNYGYTF. CDR3 bases: TGTGCCAGCAGCTTGGACAAGTTTAACTATGGCTACACCTTC.

This clone has a single count. The V gene is TRBV30, the J gene TRBJ1-6, with D maybe TRBD1 (5 bases). V shed 3 bases and J shed 10 bases, with 19 bases lying between them. Germline CDR1 and CDR2: GTSNPN and SVGIG (reference sequence). The CDR3 is made up of 15 amino acids. The CDR3 loop reads CAWRGGEVEGSPLHF. CDR3 nucleotides: TGTGCCTGGAGGGGGGGGGAGGTTGAGGGCTCACCCCTCCACTTT. Supplemented by reference TRBV30 and TRBJ1-6, the full variable domain reads SQTIHQWPATLVQPVGSPLSLECTVEGTSNPNLYWYRQAAGRGLQLLFYSVGIGQISSEVPQNLSASRPQDRQFILSSKKLLLSDSGFYLCAWRGGEVEGSPLHFGNGTRLTVT.

The chain has TRBV9 and TRBJ2-1; 7 bases align to TRBD2. J gave up 4 bases and V 0 bases, and 7 bases lay outside the gene matches. This CDR3 is 16 amino acids long. Germline CDR1 is SGDLS and CDR2 is YYNGEE. CDR3 amino acids: CASSVGVGGRYNEQFF. The CDR3 DNA sequence: TGTGCCAGCAGCGTAGGGGTCGGGGGGAGGTACAATGAGCAGTTCTTC.

The chain joins TRBV5-6 to TRBJ2-7, with D uncertain. V was shortened by 0 bases and J by 2 bases, with 9 bases between the two germline ends. Germline assignment: CDR1 SGHDT and CDR2 YYEEEE. CDR3 length: 14 residues. CDR3 sequence reads: CASSLDSRTYEQYF. The CDR3, as DNA: TGTGCCAGCAGCTTGGACAGCAGGACCTACGAGCAGTACTTC.

This sequence joins TRBV2 and TRBJ1-2, with D maybe TRBD1 (5 bases). The CDR3 length is 13 residues. The germline gives CDR1 SNHLY, CDR2 FYNNEI. V shed 6 bases and J shed 3 bases, with 11 bases lying between them. This CDR3 reads CASRPAGDYGYTF. As DNA, the CDR3 is TGTGCCAGCAGGCCCGCGGGGGACTATGGCTACACCTTC.

The chain uses TRBV5-1 and TRBJ2-7; maybe TRBD2 (6 bases). Between the trimmed V and J ends, which lost 5 bases and 2 bases, there was a span of 11 bases. The CDR3 contains 13 residues. CDR1 is SGHRS, CDR2 YFSETQ, per germline. As DNA, the CDR3 is TGCGCCAGCAGTGACGGGACTCCCTACGAGCAGTACTTC. Its protein is CASSDGTPYEQYF. Supplemented by reference TRBV5-1 and TRBJ2-7, the full variable domain reads KAGVTQTPRYLIKTRGQQVTLSCSPISGHRSVSWYQQTPGQGLQFLFEYFSETQRNKGNFPGRFSGRQFSNSRSEMNVSTLELGDSALYLCASSDGTPYEQYFGPGTRLTVT.